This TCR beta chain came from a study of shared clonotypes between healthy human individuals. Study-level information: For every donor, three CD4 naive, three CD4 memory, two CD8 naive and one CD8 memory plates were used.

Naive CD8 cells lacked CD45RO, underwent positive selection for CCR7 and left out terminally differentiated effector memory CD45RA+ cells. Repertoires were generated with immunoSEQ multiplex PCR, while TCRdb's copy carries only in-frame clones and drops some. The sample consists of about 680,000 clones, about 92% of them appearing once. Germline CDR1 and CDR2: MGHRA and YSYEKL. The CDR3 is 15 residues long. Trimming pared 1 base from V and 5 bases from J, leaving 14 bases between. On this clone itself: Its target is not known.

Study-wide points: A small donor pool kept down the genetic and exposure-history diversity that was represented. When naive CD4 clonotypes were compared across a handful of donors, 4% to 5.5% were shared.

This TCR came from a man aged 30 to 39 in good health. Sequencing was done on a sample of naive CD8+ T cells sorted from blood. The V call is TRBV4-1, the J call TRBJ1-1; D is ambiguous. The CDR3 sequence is CASSQAVTGETEAFF. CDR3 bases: TGCGCCAGCAGCCAAGCTGTAACGGGAGAGACTGAAGCTTTCTTT.